This TCR beta chain was captured in a study of blood T cell repertoires in COVID-19. The repertoire was sequenced with immunoSEQ multiplex PCR; TCRdb's copy has only in-frame clones and lacks some. The sample has 200,000 to 300,000 clones; 80% to 90% are singletons. V dropped 4 bases and J dropped 5 bases, with 15 bases sitting between them. Germline-derived CDR1 and CDR2 are SGDLS and YYNGEE. The CDR3 has 14 residues. The chain joins TRBV9 to TRBJ1-1; D unclear. The sequence came from a woman in her thirties or forties with acute or convalescent COVID-19. Sequencing input: peripheral blood. The CDR3 here is CASSPRPGRTEAFF. The CDR3, as DNA: TGTGCCAGCAGCCCCCGGCCGGGTCGGACTGAAGCTTTCTTT.